This T cell receptor (beta chain) comes out of a study of shared clonotypes between healthy human individuals. The germline V gene has CDR1 SGHRS and CDR2 YFSETQ. Trimming pared 4 bases from V and 0 bases from J, leaving 11 bases between. The CDR3 extends over 16 amino acids. Comment on this clone: Its antigen is as yet unknown.

The repertoire was sequenced with immunoSEQ multiplex PCR; TCRdb's copy has only in-frame clones and lacks some. This sample has about 2.3 million clones, with 85% to 95% found just once. General study results and limits: A handful of donors had 4% to 6.5% of their naive CD4 clonotypes in common.

The TCR originated in a man between 18 and 35 years old in good health. Some clones in this sample may be carry-over from other donors' samples. The chain couples TRBV5-1 to TRBJ2-6; unclear D gene. The sample consisted of naive CD4+ T cells from PBMCs. The subset here: CD45RA+ positively selected. The CDR3 region has the DNA TGCGCCAGCAGCCCTCCCCTGAGCTCTGGGGCCAACGTCCTGACTTTC. Encoded protein: CASSPPLSSGANVLTF. The complete variable domain, with remaining parts taken from reference TRBV5-1 and TRBJ2-6, reads KAGVTQTPRYLIKTRGQQVTLSCSPISGHRSVSWYQQTPGQGLQFLFEYFSETQRNKGNFPGRFSGRQFSNSRSEMNVSTLELGDSALYLCASSPPLSSGANVLTFGAGSRLTVL.